This T cell receptor (beta chain) was sequenced for a study of T-cell reconstitution after alpha-beta-depleted transplantation in children. This clonotype has only one observation. As yet, its antigen is unknown. Points from the study as a whole: One year post-transplant, T-cell counts and diversity were largely derived from T cells produced anew. It was surviving recipient T cells and thymic progenitors that gave some patients high TCRbeta diversity at day 60. Reports say that about two months after transplant, the alpha-beta T cells came out of several hundred graft clones that had expanded.

The V and J ends lost 7 bases and 5 bases, in that order; junction bases with no gene match: 14. This CDR3 has 17 residues. Per germline, CDR1 SSHAT and CDR2 FNYEAQ (reference sequence). Library preparation (for TCRbeta) was performed with unique molecular identifiers. Using its own MiXCR run on the PCR reads, TCRdb lists one record per CDR3 protein. The data contain hundreds of thousands of distinct CDR3 sequences, less than 20% of them singletons. The sequence was obtained from a male patient between 5 and 17 years old who had a stem cell transplant for acute lymphoblastic leukemia, so the T cells may come from the graft donor. V and J are TRBV7-7 and TRBJ2-1; TRBD2 agrees at 10 bases. The material sequenced was PBMCs, mostly from graft donor cells, taken 360 days after TCRalphabeta/CD19-depleted stem cell transplant. The CDR3 region has the DNA TGTGCCAGCATCCTGATAGAACTAGCGGGACAACACAATGAGCAGTTCTTC. It codes for CASILIELAGQHNEQFF. Using reference TRBV7-7 and TRBJ2-1 for the parts outside the CDR3, the full variable domain is GAGVSQSPRYKVTKRGQDVTLRCDPISSHATLYWYQQALGQGPEFLTYFNYEAQPDKSGLPSDRFSAERPEGSISTLTIQRTEQRDSAMYRCASILIELAGQHNEQFFGPGTRLTVL.